The clone carrying this T cell receptor (beta chain) was seen repeatedly, ten times or more. Its specificity is not known. Individual cDNA molecules carried attached unique molecular identifiers. In TCRdb, the 5' RACE reads were re-called with MiXCR into one record per CDR3 protein. The table shows under 70,000 distinct CDR3 sequences, with roughly 5.5% occurring only once. The CDR3 is 16 amino acids. V was pared by 0 bases and J by 7 bases, with 18 bases between. The germline V gene encodes CDR1 SGDLS and CDR2 YYNGEE. These data belong to a study of early T cells in non-severe SARS-CoV-2 infection. The overall study: Sequenced bulk RNA came from whole blood that was unsorted, and chains were unpaired. Findings of the study overall: Missing private and CD4 specificities, VDJdb matching favored anti-spike CD8 responses.

V and J are TRBV9 and TRBJ2-3; a possible D gene is TRBD2 (5 bases). This TCR was recovered from an adult who was a healthcare worker with PCR-confirmed SARS-CoV-2 infection or an uninfected control (not recorded which). Sequenced: whole blood. The CDR3 sequence: CASSVGVLDWRNTQYF. CDR3 nucleotide sequence: TGTGCCAGCAGCGTAGGGGTCCTAGATTGGAGGAATACGCAGTATTTT.